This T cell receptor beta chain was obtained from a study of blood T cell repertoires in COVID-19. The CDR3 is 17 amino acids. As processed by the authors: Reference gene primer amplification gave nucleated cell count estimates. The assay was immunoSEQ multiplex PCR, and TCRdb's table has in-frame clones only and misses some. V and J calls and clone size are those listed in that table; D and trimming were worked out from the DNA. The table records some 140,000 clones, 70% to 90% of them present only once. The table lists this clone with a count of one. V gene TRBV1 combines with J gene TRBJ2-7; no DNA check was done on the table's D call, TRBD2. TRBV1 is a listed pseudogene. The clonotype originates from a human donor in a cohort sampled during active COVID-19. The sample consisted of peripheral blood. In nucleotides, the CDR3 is TGCACCAGCAGCCAACCCCCCCTAGCGGGGGGATTCTACGAGCAGTACTTC. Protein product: CTSSQPPLAGGFYEQYF.